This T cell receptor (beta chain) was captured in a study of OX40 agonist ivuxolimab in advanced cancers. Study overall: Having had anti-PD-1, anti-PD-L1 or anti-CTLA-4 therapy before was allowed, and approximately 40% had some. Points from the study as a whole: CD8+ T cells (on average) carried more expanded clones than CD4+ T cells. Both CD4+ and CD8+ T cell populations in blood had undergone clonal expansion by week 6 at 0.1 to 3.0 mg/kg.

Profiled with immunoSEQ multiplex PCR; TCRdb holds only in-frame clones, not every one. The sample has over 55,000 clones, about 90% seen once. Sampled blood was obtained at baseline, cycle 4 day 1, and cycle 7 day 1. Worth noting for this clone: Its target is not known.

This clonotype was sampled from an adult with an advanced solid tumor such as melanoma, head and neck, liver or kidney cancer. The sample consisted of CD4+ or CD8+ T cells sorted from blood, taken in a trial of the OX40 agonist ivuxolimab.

This CDR3 reads CASSLRPSGANVLTF. In nucleotides, the CDR3 is TGTGCCAGCAGTTTAAGGCCCTCTGGGGCCAACGTCCTGACTTTC. The chain combines TRBV28 with TRBJ2-6, with D uncertain. CDR1 and CDR2 from the germline V gene are MDHEN and SYDVKM. The CDR3 length is 15 residues. The germline V and J ends were trimmed by 2 bases and 0 bases, with 5 bases remaining between them.